Shown below are 31 T cell receptor beta chains from a single sample sequenced in a study of T-cell reconstitution after alpha-beta-depleted transplantation in children. Preparation of the TCRbeta library used unique molecular identifiers. From the PCR reads, TCRdb called clonotypes with MiXCR, one entry per CDR3 protein. The data contain a few hundred thousand distinct CDR3 sequences, approximately 10% of them singletons. The sequenced sample was PBMCs from the stem cell graft donor, obtained from the stem cell graft. These receptors were collected from a human donor who donated a stem cell graft to a child with acute lymphoblastic leukemia.

The chain links TRBV12-3 or TRBV12-4 to TRBJ2-7; 9 bases agree with TRBD2. Trimming at V came to 7 bases and at J to 12 bases, leaving 16 bases not matched to a gene. The CDR3 is made up of 14 amino acids. CDR3 nucleotide sequence: TGTGCCAGCACCCGTACTAGCGGGTCTCCCTTGTGGTACTTC. Its protein product is CASTRTSGSPLWYF.

The chain is built from TRBV4-1 and TRBJ2-2; 10 bases match TRBD2. The CDR3 is made up of 11 amino acids. After removal of 10 bases from V and 7 bases from J, the junction contained 0 bases not matched to a gene. The germline V gene has CDR1 MGHRA and CDR2 YSYEKL. The chain's CDR3 is CATSGSGELFF. As DNA, the CDR3 is TGCGCCACTAGCGGGAGCGGGGAGCTGTTTTTT.

A few counts support this clonotype. V usage is TRBV30 and J usage is TRBJ2-7, with 10 bases identical to TRBD1. Losses at the gene ends were 0 bases for V and 4 bases for J; bases not matched to a gene: 3. Germline CDR1 reads GTSNPN; CDR2 reads SVGIG (reference sequence). The CDR3 has 14 residues. CDR3 in amino acids: CAWSVGQGLYEQYF. CDR3 DNA: TGTGCCTGGAGTGTGGGACAGGGGCTTTACGAGCAGTACTTC.

This clonotype occurred a few times. This sequence joins TRBV11-2 and TRBJ2-7; TRBD2 is a possible D gene (7 bases). The germline CDR1 and CDR2 sequences are SGHAT and FQNNGV. This CDR3 is built from 15 residues. V gave up 5 bases and J gave up 5 bases, with 19 bases separating them. CDR3 coding DNA: TGTGCCAGCAGCCGAACAGGGACTATAAGCCACGAGCAGTACTTC. Protein sequence: CASSRTGTISHEQYF. Full variable domain (missing parts from reference TRBV11-2 and TRBJ2-7): EAGVAQSPRYKIIEKRQSVAFWCNPISGHATLYWYQQILGQGPKLLIQFQNNGVVDDSQLPKDRFSAERLKGVDSTLKIQPAKLEDSAVYLCASSRTGTISHEQYFGPGTRLTVT.

Notes on this clonotype: Germline and junction disagree at one end, which may indicate a read error. The V gene is TRBV20-1, the J gene TRBJ2-1; the match to TRBD2 covers 7 bases. Germline V gene data show CDR1 as DFQATT and CDR2 as SNEGSKA (reference sequence). The CDR3 has 17 amino acids. The CDR3 DNA follows: TGCTGTGCCAACCCCGGGGCTAGCGGAAGAACCTACAATGAGCAGTTCTTC. It specifies CCANPGASGRTYNEQFF.

The chain recombines TRBV7-2 with TRBJ2-5; TRBD1 aligns across 8 bases. CDR3 length: 15 amino acids. Germline V lookup: CDR1 SGHTA, CDR2 FQGNSA. The junction had 10 bases not matched to a gene; V was cut back by 5 bases and J by 5 bases. In nucleotides, the CDR3 is TGTGCCAGCAGCCCAATGAGACAGGGGCGGGAGACCCAGTACTTC. Residues: CASSPMRQGRETQYF.

The table lists this clonotype with many counts. The germline gene is not matched at one end of the junction; a read error may be the cause. This chain connects TRBV5-1 to TRBJ2-5; perhaps TRBD2 as D (5 bases). The CDR3 covers 12 residues. The germline CDR1 and CDR2 sequences are SGHRS and YFSETQ. Here the CDR3 DNA reads TGTGCCAGCAGCTTAGAGGGCGAGACCCAGTACTTC. Protein: CASSLEGETQYF.

The chain carries TRBV7-2 and TRBJ2-3; no definite D call. The length of the CDR3 is 14 residues. Between the trimmed V and J ends, which lost 1 base and 1 base, there was a span of 6 bases. Looked up from germline, CDR1 is SGHTA and CDR2 is FQGNSA. The CDR3 bases are TGTGCCAGCAGCTTAGAGGCGGGCACAGATACGCAGTATTTT. Residues: CASSLEAGTDTQYF. The full variable domain, in which reference TRBV7-2 and TRBJ2-3 provide the parts outside the CDR3, is GAGVSQSPSNKVTEKGKDVELRCDPISGHTALYWYRQSLGQGLEFLIYFQGNSAPDKSGLPSDRFSAERTGGSVSTLTIQRTQQEDSAVYLCASSLEAGTDTQYFGPGTRLTVL.

This clonotype was detected a few times. This chain links TRBV12-3 or TRBV12-4 with TRBJ2-2, with 8 bases lining up with TRBD2. Trimming cost V 4 bases and J 5 bases; bases outside gene matches: 6. There are 15 residues in the CDR3. The CDR3: CASSSGTRRTGELFF. Here the CDR3 DNA reads TGTGCCAGCAGTTCCGGGACTAGAAGAACCGGGGAGCTGTTTTTT.

In this sample, this clonotype turned up a few times. The CDR3: CASSLVGGSRYEQFF. As DNA, the CDR3 is TGTGCCAGCAGCTTAGTCGGCGGGAGTAGGTATGAGCAGTTCTTC. The J gene is TRBJ2-1, the V gene TRBV7-9, with 7 positions matching TRBD2. The CDR3 runs to 15 residues. J gave up 8 bases and V 1 base, and 8 bases lay outside the gene matches. Per germline, CDR1 SEHNR and CDR2 FQNEAQ (reference sequence).

This chain joins TRBV20-1 and TRBJ2-7; 7 bases fit TRBD2. The ends lost 2 bases at V and 4 bases at J; junction bases unmatched: 8. Germline lookup yields CDR1 DFQATT and CDR2 SNEGSKA (reference sequence). CDR3 length: 14 residues. The CDR3 loop is CSARLASGTYEQYF. The DNA of the CDR3 is TGCAGTGCTAGATTGGCTAGCGGAACTTACGAGCAGTACTTC.

The chain carries TRBV5-1 and TRBJ2-7; D might be TRBD2 (6 bases). CDR1 is SGHRS, CDR2 YFSETQ, per germline. The CDR3 totals 15 residues. Between the trimmed V and J ends, which lost 0 bases and 5 bases, there was a span of 15 bases. CDR3 in amino acids: CASSLARGGPNEQYF. The DNA of the CDR3 is TGCGCCAGCAGCTTGGCCCGAGGAGGGCCCAACGAGCAGTACTTC.

CDR3 coding DNA: TGTGCCAGCAGCTTAGACTACTCTACGGTGGCCCAGTACTTC. Residues: CASSLDYSTVAQYF. The chain has TRBV7-2 and TRBJ2-5; D unresolved. This CDR3 has 14 amino acids. Germline values: CDR1 SGHTA, CDR2 FQGNSA. Trimming took off 1 base at V and 9 bases at J, with 15 bases between the two ends.

This clonotype came up many times. The chain combines TRBV7-2 with TRBJ2-7; D is unclear. Per germline, CDR1 SGHTA and CDR2 FQGNSA. Trimming left V 1 base short and J 0 bases short, with 7 bases between. The CDR3 is 14 amino acids. CDR3 amino acids: CASSLESVSYEQYF. The CDR3 coding sequence is TGTGCCAGCAGCTTAGAGTCGGTCTCCTACGAGCAGTACTTC.

The V and J genes are TRBV28 and TRBJ2-1; tentatively, D is TRBD1 (6 bases). CDR1 is MDHEN and CDR2 is SYDVKM in the germline V gene. CDR3 length equals 17 residues. V lost 5 bases to trimming and J lost 4 bases, with 21 bases between them. The CDR3 DNA reads as TGTGCCAGCAGTCCCAGCGACAGGCCCACCCTATACAATGAGCAGTTCTTC. Translating it yields CASSPSDRPTLYNEQFF.

This clonotype was picked up many times. The genes are TRBV5-1 and TRBJ2-1; possibly TRBD1 for D (5 bases). CDR3 length: 12 residues. V was cut by 1 base and J by 11 bases, with 10 bases left in between. Germline V gene lookup returns CDR1 SGHRS and CDR2 YFSETQ. CDR3 DNA sequence: TGCGCCAGCAGCTTGAGGGGATTGCAGCAGTTCTTC. Protein: CASSLRGLQQFF.

This clonotype occurred a few times. This sequence joins TRBV7-9 and TRBJ1-2, with D hard to call. The CDR3 has 14 residues. V was shortened by 5 bases and J by 4 bases, with 14 bases between the two germline ends. Germline V gene data show CDR1 as SEHNR and CDR2 as FQNEAQ (reference sequence). The CDR3 region is CASSPVGSLYGYTF. In DNA form, the CDR3 reads TGTGCCAGCAGCCCCGTGGGGTCCCTCTATGGCTACACCTTC.

V and J are TRBV29-1 and TRBJ1-1; tentative D call: TRBD1 (6 bases). The germline gives CDR1 SQVTM, CDR2 ANQGSEA. This CDR3 comprises 12 residues. Trimming took 3 bases from V and 10 from J, leaving 15 bases between them. This CDR3 is CSVDSGASGAFF. CDR3 DNA: TGCAGCGTTGATTCAGGGGCCTCGGGAGCTTTCTTT.

V is TRBV11-3 and J is TRBJ2-1; 15 bases agree with TRBD2. From germline, CDR1 is SGHNT and CDR2 YENEEA. The CDR3 loop spans 21 amino acids. J lost 1 base, V lost 4 bases, and 14 bases had no gene match. The CDR3 region is CASSSRGGTSGRFLSYNEQFF. The CDR3 DNA reads TGTGCCAGCAGCTCCAGGGGGGGGACTAGCGGGAGGTTCCTTTCCTACAATGAGCAGTTCTTC. The full variable domain, completed using reference TRBV11-3 and TRBJ2-1, is EAGVVQSPRYKIIEKKQPVAFWCNPISGHNTLYWYLQNLGQGPELLIRYENEEAVDDSQLPKDRFSAERLKGVDSTLKIQPAELGDSAVYLCASSSRGGTSGRFLSYNEQFFGPGTRLTVL.

The rearrangement links TRBV7-9 to TRBJ1-4; TRBD1 matches 10 bases. V was clipped by 5 bases and J by 6 bases; unmatched bases: 3. Germline-derived CDR1 and CDR2 are SEHNR and FQNEAQ (reference sequence). This CDR3 region has 14 residues. CDR3 loop: CASSRDRGDEKLFF. DNA for the CDR3: TGTGCCAGCAGCCGGGACAGGGGTGATGAAAAACTGTTTTTT.

The chain has TRBV12-3 or TRBV12-4 and TRBJ2-7, with 7 positions matching TRBD2. V shed 5 bases and J 2 bases; nucleotides not matched to a gene: 9. This CDR3 is 15 amino acids long. The CDR3 coding sequence is TGTGCCAGCAGTGCTTTAGCGGGTTTTACCTACGAGCAGTACTTC. This gives the protein CASSALAGFTYEQYF.

The chain uses TRBV20-1 and TRBJ2-5; 8 bases agree with TRBD1. Per germline, CDR1 DFQATT and CDR2 SNEGSKA (reference sequence). There are 15 residues in the CDR3. The V and J ends lost 5 bases and 5 bases, in that order; junction bases with no gene match: 13. CDR3 protein: CSAVVWQGARETQYF. DNA for the CDR3: TGCAGTGCTGTAGTGTGGCAGGGGGCTAGGGAGACCCAGTACTTC.

This clonotype was seen repeatedly, ten times or more. The rearrangement joins TRBV11-3 to TRBJ2-3, with 7 positions matching TRBD2. V was clipped by 5 bases and J by 4 bases; unmatched bases: 9. This CDR3 region has 15 residues. Germline CDR1 is SGHNT and CDR2 is YENEEA. The CDR3 loop reads CASSQRGGGADTQYF. DNA of the CDR3: TGTGCCAGCAGCCAGCGGGGCGGGGGAGCAGATACGCAGTATTTT.

The chain joins TRBV12-3 or TRBV12-4 to TRBJ1-1, with D tentatively TRBD1 (6 bases). The V and J ends lost 2 bases and 3 bases respectively, with 10 bases between them. The CDR3 runs 14 residues. CDR3 protein: CASSLPGADTEAFF. The CDR3 region has the DNA TGTGCCAGCAGTTTACCAGGGGCGGACACTGAAGCTTTCTTT.

This clonotype was seen repeatedly, ten times or more. The chain has TRBV11-2 and TRBJ2-7, with 7 nucleotides matching TRBD1. This CDR3 spans 14 amino acids. V gave up 5 bases and J gave up 5 bases; unmatched junction bases: 9. Germline-derived CDR1 and CDR2 are SGHAT and FQNNGV. Here the CDR3 reads CASSPTRQGDEQYF. CDR3 bases: TGTGCCAGCAGCCCCACCCGACAGGGAGACGAGCAGTACTTC. Variable domain in full (rest from reference TRBV11-2 and TRBJ2-7): EAGVAQSPRYKIIEKRQSVAFWCNPISGHATLYWYQQILGQGPKLLIQFQNNGVVDDSQLPKDRFSAERLKGVDSTLKIQPAKLEDSAVYLCASSPTRQGDEQYFGPGTRLTVT.

This clonotype was counted many times. The chain uses TRBV5-1 and TRBJ2-5; 9 bases are a match to TRBD2. Germline trimming cut 5 bases from V and 4 bases from J; bases unmatched to any gene: 6. In germline, CDR1 is SGHRS, CDR2 YFSETQ. The CDR3 runs to 14 residues. As DNA, the CDR3 is TGCGCCAGCAGTTCCGGGACTAGCCGAGAGACCCAGTACTTC. It is translated as CASSSGTSRETQYF.

The rearrangement links TRBV5-1 to TRBJ2-4, with 11 bases identical to TRBD2. CDR1 is SGHRS and CDR2 is YFSETQ in the germline V gene. With 4 bases clipped from V and 0 bases from J, the junction kept 3 bases outside the gene matches. The CDR3 has 16 amino acids. The CDR3 bases are TGCGCCAGCAGCGTTGGGACTAGCGGAGCCAAAAACATTCAGTACTTC. Translation: CASSVGTSGAKNIQYF.

This clonotype has a handful of counts. The chain has TRBV6-1 and TRBJ1-5; D is undetermined. Germline V lookup: CDR1 MNHNS, CDR2 SASEGT. The germline V and J ends were trimmed by 2 bases and 2 bases, with 4 bases remaining between them. The CDR3 covers 13 residues. CDR3 coding DNA: TGTGCCAGCAGTGAACGCGGCAATCAGCCCCAGCATTTT. Amino acid sequence: CASSERGNQPQHF.

This clonotype occurred many times. J is TRBJ2-1 and V is TRBV5-1, with 8 bases fitting TRBD1. The germline CDR1 and CDR2 sequences are SGHRS and YFSETQ. Unmatched junction bases numbered 2, after V lost 0 bases and J lost 6 bases. The CDR3 covers 14 residues. CDR3 sequence reads: CASSLATGGNEQFF. DNA of the CDR3: TGCGCCAGCAGCTTGGCCACAGGGGGCAATGAGCAGTTCTTC.

Comment on this clonotype: This CDR3 fails to terminate in the conserved phenylalanine or tryptophan, so it likely reflects a read error. CDR3 amino acids: CASSPLLGHEQYL. DNA of the CDR3: TGTGCCAGCAGTCCTCTACTGGGGCACGAGCAGTACCTC. V gene TRBV12-3 or TRBV12-4 combines with J gene TRBJ2-7; D might be TRBD1 (5 bases). The CDR3 covers 13 residues. V dropped 5 bases and J dropped 5 bases, with 13 bases sitting between them.

This clonotype was found many times. V gene TRBV29-1 combines with J gene TRBJ2-3; no firm D call. Trimming stripped 8 bases from V and 0 bases from J, with 18 bases between. Looked up from germline, CDR1 is SQVTM and CDR2 is ANQGSEA. This CDR3 comprises 15 residues. The CDR3 is CSLIWGTSSTDTQYF. The CDR3 DNA is TGCAGCCTGATCTGGGGAACAAGCAGCACAGATACGCAGTATTTT.